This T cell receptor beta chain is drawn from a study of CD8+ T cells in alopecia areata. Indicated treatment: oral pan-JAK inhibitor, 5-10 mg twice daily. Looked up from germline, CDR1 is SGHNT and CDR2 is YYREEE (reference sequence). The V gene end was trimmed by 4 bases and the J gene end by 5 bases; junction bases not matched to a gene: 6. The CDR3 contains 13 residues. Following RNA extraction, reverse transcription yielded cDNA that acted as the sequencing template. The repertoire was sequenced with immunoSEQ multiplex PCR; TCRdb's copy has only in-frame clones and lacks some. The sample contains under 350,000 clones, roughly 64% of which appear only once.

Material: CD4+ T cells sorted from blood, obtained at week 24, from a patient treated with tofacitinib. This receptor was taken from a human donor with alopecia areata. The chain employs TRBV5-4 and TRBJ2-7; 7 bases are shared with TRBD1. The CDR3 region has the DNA TGTGCCAGCAGCGTTCCACAGGGGAACGAGCAGTACTTC. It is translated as CASSVPQGNEQYF.